A single sample is the source of the 17 T cell receptor beta chains below, sequenced in a study of T cells of healthy individuals. TCRdb reanalysed the 5' RACE reads using MiXCR and keeps one entry per CDR3 protein. The sample carries roughly 87,000 distinct CDR3 sequences, 17% recorded once. The receptor source for this set is a human donor in good health.

The V call is TRBV20-1, the J call TRBJ1-5, with 8 nucleotides matching TRBD1. The CDR3 consists of 17 residues. V shed 0 bases, J shed 10 bases, and the junction held 17 bases outside the gene matches. Per germline, CDR1 DFQATT and CDR2 SNEGSKA (reference sequence). The chain's CDR3 is CSARDPEGTGFMFPQHF. Here the CDR3 DNA reads TGCAGTGCTAGAGATCCCGAGGGGACAGGCTTCATGTTTCCCCAGCATTTT.

This clonotype occurred many times. The chain joins TRBV9 to TRBJ2-3; a weak D match, TRBD1 (6 bases). Germline loops: CDR1 SGDLS, CDR2 YYNGEE. The CDR3 spans 14 residues. V was cut by 4 bases and J by 5 bases, with 14 bases left in between. DNA for the CDR3: TGTGCCAGCAGCCGTACAGGGAGTGAAGATACGCAGTATTTT. Translation gives CASSRTGSEDTQYF.

This clonotype was observed a single time. This chain links TRBV7-2 with TRBJ2-2, with D unresolved. CDR1 and CDR2 from the germline V gene are SGHTA and FQGNSA. The CDR3 runs 13 residues. V was shortened by 6 bases and J by 8 bases, with 13 bases between the two germline ends. This chain's CDR3 is CASSPLMVGELFF. The CDR3 DNA reads as TGTGCCAGCAGTCCCCTCATGGTTGGGGAGCTGTTTTTT.

The chain carries TRBV28 and TRBJ2-3; TRBD2 agrees at 9 bases. There are 15 residues in the CDR3. V shed 3 bases, J shed 6 bases, and the junction held 7 bases outside the gene matches. The germline V gene encodes CDR1 MDHEN and CDR2 SYDVKM. Written as DNA, the CDR3 is TGTGCCAGCAGTTTCCAGGGACTAGCCCCGGATACGCAGTATTTT. It is translated as CASSFQGLAPDTQYF.

This clonotype occurred a few times. The chain links TRBV28 to TRBJ2-2; perhaps D is TRBD1 or TRBD2 (6 bases each). The CDR3 has 16 residues. Germline V gene lookup returns CDR1 MDHEN and CDR2 SYDVKM. The germline V and J ends were trimmed by 5 bases and 4 bases, with 17 bases remaining between them. CDR3: CASSTTGAKGTGELFF. CDR3 DNA sequence: TGTGCCAGCAGTACGACGGGGGCTAAAGGCACCGGGGAGCTGTTTTTT.

This clonotype was detected ten times or more. The chain couples TRBV29-1 to TRBJ2-5; TRBD2 agrees at 10 bases. The CDR3 runs to 18 residues. Germline assignment: CDR1 SQVTM and CDR2 ANQGSEA. The J segment lost 1 base and the V segment lost 0 bases, leaving 11 bases of the junction unmatched. This CDR3 reads CSVEDRGLAGVLQETQYF. The DNA for the CDR3 is TGCAGCGTTGAAGATCGAGGGCTAGCGGGAGTCCTCCAAGAGACCCAGTACTTC.

The chain employs TRBV6-5 and TRBJ1-6; D is perhaps TRBD1 (5 bases). CDR1 is MNHEY, CDR2 SVGAGI, per germline. The CDR3 is 16 amino acids. V dropped 3 bases and J dropped 7 bases, with 16 bases sitting between them. The CDR3 DNA reads as TGTGCCAGCAGTTATGGGGCGGGTCTGCGCAATTCACCCCTCCACTTT. Translating gives CASSYGAGLRNSPLHF.

This clonotype has at least ten counts. The chain joins TRBV29-1 to TRBJ1-4; no firm D call. Trimming removed 4 bases at V and 8 bases at J, with 14 bases between. Germline CDR1 reads SQVTM; CDR2 reads ANQGSEA. The CDR3 loop spans 13 amino acids. CDR3 sequence: CSVGRPGGEKLFF. The CDR3 region has the DNA TGCAGCGTTGGGAGGCCGGGTGGGGAAAAACTGTTTTTT. The whole variable domain, remainder taken from reference TRBV29-1 and TRBJ1-4, is SAVISQKPSRDICQRGTSLTIQCQVDSQVTMMFWYRQQPGQSLTLIATANQGSEATYESGFVIDKFPISRPNLTFSTLTVSNMSPEDSSIYLCSVGRPGGEKLFFGSGTQLSVL.

This clonotype was picked up a small number of times. V gene TRBV4-2 combines with J gene TRBJ2-5, with D hard to call. Germline values: CDR1 LGHNA, CDR2 YNFKEQ. The V end lost 0 bases, the J end lost 1 base, and 3 bases lay between the germline ends. The CDR3 runs to 13 residues. The CDR3 protein is CASSQESQETQYF. In DNA form, the CDR3 reads TGTGCCAGCAGCCAAGAGAGCCAAGAGACCCAGTACTTC.

The chain recombines TRBV6-5 with TRBJ1-1; no clear D. From germline, CDR1 is MNHEY and CDR2 SVGAGI. V was shortened by 0 bases and J by 0 bases, with 11 bases between the two germline ends. This CDR3 contains 16 residues. CDR3 residues: CASSYSTPVLNTEAFF. CDR3 sequence (DNA): TGTGCCAGCAGTTACTCGACGCCGGTTTTGAACACTGAAGCTTTCTTT.

This clonotype was picked up many times. The chain carries TRBV6-6 and TRBJ2-7; D remains ambiguous. The germline V gene encodes CDR1 MNHNY and CDR2 SVGAGI (reference sequence). The CDR3 covers 12 residues. V was shortened by 2 bases and J by 5 bases, with 7 bases between the two germline ends. DNA for the CDR3: TGTGCCAGCAGTTACCCTTTAGACGAGCAGTACTTC. This translates into CASSYPLDEQYF.

This sequence joins TRBV6-6 and TRBJ2-5, with 8 bases aligning to TRBD1. Germline-derived CDR1 and CDR2 are MNHNY and SVGAGI (reference sequence). The CDR3 covers 14 residues. V shed 6 bases, J shed 1 base, and the junction held 4 bases outside the gene matches. CDR3 amino acids: CASREQGGQETQYF. The CDR3 DNA follows: TGTGCCAGCAGAGAACAGGGGGGCCAAGAGACCCAGTACTTC.

This chain links TRBV20-1 with TRBJ1-1, with D tentatively TRBD1 (5 bases). V lost 3 bases and J 0 bases, leaving 8 bases between the germline ends. CDR1 and CDR2 (germline): DFQATT, SNEGSKA (reference sequence). The CDR3 spans 13 residues. CDR3 protein: CSASGGVNTEAFF. The CDR3 coding sequence is TGCAGTGCTAGCGGGGGGGTGAACACTGAAGCTTTCTTT.

This clonotype was observed a handful of times. The V gene is TRBV20-1, the J gene TRBJ2-7; 9 nucleotides align to TRBD2. The length of the CDR3 is 13 residues. CDR1 is DFQATT, CDR2 SNEGSKA, per germline (reference sequence). V shed 1 base, J shed 5 bases, and the junction held 3 bases outside the gene matches. The CDR3 region has the DNA TGCAGTGCTAGAGTTAGCGGGAGAAACGAGCAGTACTTC. Translation gives CSARVSGRNEQYF.

This clonotype was seen many times. This chain connects TRBV5-1 to TRBJ2-7; D is perhaps TRBD2 (6 bases). The V end lost 4 bases, the J end lost 6 bases, and 11 bases lay between the germline ends. CDR1 SGHRS and CDR2 YFSETQ come from the germline V gene. This CDR3 spans 12 amino acids. The CDR3 sequence: CASSRDGGEQYF. CDR3 DNA sequence: TGCGCCAGCAGCCGAGACGGGGGCGAGCAGTACTTC. Combining the CDR3 with reference TRBV5-1 and TRBJ2-7 gives the whole variable domain KAGVTQTPRYLIKTRGQQVTLSCSPISGHRSVSWYQQTPGQGLQFLFEYFSETQRNKGNFPGRFSGRQFSNSRSEMNVSTLELGDSALYLCASSRDGGEQYFGPGTRLTVT.

Many counts were recorded for this clonotype. The genes are TRBV7-8 and TRBJ2-3, with D maybe TRBD2 (6 bases). Germline loops: CDR1 SGHVS, CDR2 FQNEAQ. V dropped 5 bases and J dropped 1 base, with 10 bases sitting between them. The CDR3 extends over 14 amino acids. CDR3: CASSLSGGTDTQYF. The DNA for the CDR3 is TGTGCCAGCAGCCTTAGCGGAGGCACAGATACGCAGTATTTT.

V gene TRBV29-1 combines with J gene TRBJ2-2; 10 positions agree with TRBD2. The V segment lost 7 bases and the J segment 6 bases; nucleotides outside the gene matches: 11. This CDR3 region has 15 residues. The germline CDR1 and CDR2 sequences are SQVTM and ANQGSEA. Written as DNA, the CDR3 is TGCAGCGCTCTTGTGGTAGCGGGGGGCGCCGGGGAGCTGTTTTTT. This gives the protein CSALVVAGGAGELFF.